This paragraph reports one T cell receptor beta chain. Its specificity is not known. The data are from a study of OX40 agonist ivuxolimab in advanced cancers. Study-wide results and caveats: On average, CD8+ T cells had more expanded clones than CD4+. Among some nonresponders, normalized T-cell clonal expansion was also low. Determination of antigen specificity was not performed for the expanded peripheral T cells.

Trimming shortened V by 0 bases and J by 10 bases, and 11 bases separated the two germline ends. The CDR3 is 14 amino acids. CDR1 and CDR2 from the germline V gene are SGHDT and YYEEEE. The repertoire was sequenced with immunoSEQ multiplex PCR; TCRdb's copy has only in-frame clones and lacks some. This sample has some 59,000 clones; 80% to 90% occur once, and the top ten carry 5% to 6%. The receptor was isolated from an adult with an advanced solid tumor such as melanoma, head and neck, liver or kidney cancer. Sample: CD4+ or CD8+ T cells sorted from blood, taken in a trial of the OX40 agonist ivuxolimab. The gene calls are TRBV5-6 and TRBJ1-6; D call uncertain. This CDR3 is CASSLGRGRSPLHF. The CDR3 nucleotides read TGTGCCAGCAGCTTGGGGCGGGGAAGATCACCCCTCCACTTT.